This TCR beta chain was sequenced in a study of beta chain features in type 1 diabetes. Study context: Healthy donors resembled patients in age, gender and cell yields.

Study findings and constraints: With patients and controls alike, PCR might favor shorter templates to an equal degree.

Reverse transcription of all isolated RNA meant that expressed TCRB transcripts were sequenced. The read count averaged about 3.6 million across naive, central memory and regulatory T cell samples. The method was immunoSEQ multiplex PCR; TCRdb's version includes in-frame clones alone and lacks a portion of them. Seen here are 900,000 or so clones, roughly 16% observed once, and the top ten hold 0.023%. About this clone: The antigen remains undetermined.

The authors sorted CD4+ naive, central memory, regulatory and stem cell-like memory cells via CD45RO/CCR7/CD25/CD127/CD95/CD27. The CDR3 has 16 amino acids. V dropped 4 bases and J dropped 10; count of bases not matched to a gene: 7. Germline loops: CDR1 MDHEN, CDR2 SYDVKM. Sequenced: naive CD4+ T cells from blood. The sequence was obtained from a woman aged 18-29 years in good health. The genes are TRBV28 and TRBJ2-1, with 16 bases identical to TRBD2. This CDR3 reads CASSSPGTSGRGEQFF. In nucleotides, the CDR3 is TGTGCCAGCAGTTCTCCGGGGACTAGCGGGAGGGGCGAGCAGTTCTTC.